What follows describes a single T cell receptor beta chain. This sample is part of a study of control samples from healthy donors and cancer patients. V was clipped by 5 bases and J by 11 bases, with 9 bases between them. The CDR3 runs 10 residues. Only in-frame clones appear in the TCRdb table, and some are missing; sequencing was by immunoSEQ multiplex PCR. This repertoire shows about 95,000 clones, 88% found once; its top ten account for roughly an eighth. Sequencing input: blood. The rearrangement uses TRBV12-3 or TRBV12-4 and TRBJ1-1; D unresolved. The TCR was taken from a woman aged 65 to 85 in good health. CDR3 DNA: TGTGCCAGCAGTACTATTGTGGCTTTCTTT. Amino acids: CASSTIVAFF.